These T cell receptor beta chains were read from a single sample in a study of cytomegalovirus exposure and HLA in healthy donors. Method: immunoSEQ multiplex PCR; TCRdb's copy keeps in-frame clones and lacks some. The sample lists over 250,000 clones, 80% to 90% occurring once. Sequencing used PBMCs. These TCRs come from a man between 40 and 49 years old in good health and CMV-seropositive. CDR3s include the opening cysteine and the closing phenylalanine or tryptophan. The order of the fields is V gene, D gene, clone size, J gene, CDR3 protein, CDR3 DNA. A D gene is named only where the DNA matches it firmly. Clone sizes are given selectively: once, few, many, or a class where the clone is expanded.

v_call: TRBV19
d_call: .
clone_size: .
j_call: TRBJ2-1
cdr3_aa: CASGDSVSYNEQFF
cdr3_nt: TGTGCCAGTGGGGACTCTGTCTCCTACAATGAGCAGTTCTTC

v_call: TRBV18
d_call: TRBD1
clone_size: .
j_call: TRBJ1-6
cdr3_aa: CASSPQGQGNSPLHF
cdr3_nt: TGTGCCAGCTCACCCCAGGGACAGGGGAATTCACCCCTCCACTTT

v_call: TRBV6-6
d_call: .
clone_size: .
j_call: TRBJ1-5
cdr3_aa: CASSYPGNQPQHF
cdr3_nt: TGTGCCAGCAGTTACCCCGGCAATCAGCCCCAGCATTTT

v_call: TRBV25-1
d_call: TRBD1
clone_size: .
j_call: TRBJ1-2
cdr3_aa: CASSNRGPVGRYGYTF
cdr3_nt: TGTGCCAGCAGTAACAGGGGCCCAGTGGGGCGCTATGGCTACACCTTC

v_call: TRBV7-9
d_call: TRBD2
clone_size: .
j_call: TRBJ2-5
cdr3_aa: CASSFKTSGSHQETQYF
cdr3_nt: TGTGCCAGCAGCTTCAAGACTAGCGGGAGCCACCAAGAGACCCAGTACTTC

v_call: TRBV30
d_call: TRBD1
clone_size: .
j_call: TRBJ1-3
cdr3_aa: CAWQQGATGNTIYF
cdr3_nt: TGTGCCTGGCAACAGGGGGCAACTGGAAACACCATATATTTT

v_call: TRBV18
d_call: .
clone_size: .
j_call: TRBJ2-7
cdr3_aa: CASSTNSYEQYF
cdr3_nt: TGTGCCAGCTCAACAAACTCCTACGAGCAGTACTTC

v_call: TRBV18
d_call: .
clone_size: .
j_call: TRBJ2-3
cdr3_aa: CASSPQREVTDTQYF
cdr3_nt: TGTGCCAGCTCACCACAAAGGGAGGTCACAGATACGCAGTATTTT

v_call: TRBV29-1
d_call: TRBD1
clone_size: few
j_call: TRBJ1-4
cdr3_aa: CSAGQAGEKLFF
cdr3_nt: TGCAGCGCTGGACAGGCTGGTGAAAAACTGTTTTTT

v_call: TRBV4-1
d_call: .
clone_size: .
j_call: TRBJ2-3
cdr3_aa: CASSRRGTDTQYF
cdr3_nt: TGCGCCAGCAGCCGAAGAGGGACAGATACGCAGTATTTT

v_call: TRBV11-3
d_call: .
clone_size: .
j_call: TRBJ2-6
cdr3_aa: CASSLTGTGANVLTF
cdr3_nt: TGTGCCAGCAGCTTAACAGGGACCGGGGCCAACGTCCTGACTTTC

v_call: TRBV19
d_call: .
clone_size: .
j_call: TRBJ1-4
cdr3_aa: CASKNYRLTNEKLFF
cdr3_nt: TGTGCCAGTAAGAATTACAGGTTAACTAATGAAAAACTGTTTTTT

v_call: TRBV18
d_call: TRBD1
clone_size: .
j_call: TRBJ1-5
cdr3_aa: CASSPTGVGNQPQHF
cdr3_nt: TGTGCCAGCTCACCTACAGGGGTCGGAAATCAGCCCCAGCATTTT

v_call: TRBV5-1
d_call: .
clone_size: .
j_call: TRBJ2-2
cdr3_aa: CASSLSGVTGELFF
cdr3_nt: TGCGCCAGCAGCTTGTCGGGGGTCACCGGGGAGCTGTTTTTT

v_call: TRBV6-6
d_call: .
clone_size: once
j_call: TRBJ2-1
cdr3_aa: CASNIRGGNEQFF
cdr3_nt: TGTGCCAGCAATATTAGGGGGGGGAATGAGCAGTTCTTC

v_call: TRBV27
d_call: TRBD2
clone_size: .
j_call: TRBJ2-3
cdr3_aa: CASTLLAGGGDTQYF
cdr3_nt: TGTGCCAGCACCCTACTAGCGGGTGGGGGGGATACGCAGTATTTT

v_call: TRBV29-1
d_call: TRBD2
clone_size: .
j_call: TRBJ2-3
cdr3_aa: CSVDLGGGRAVGDTQYF
cdr3_nt: TGCAGCGTTGATCTTGGGGGCGGGAGGGCCGTAGGAGATACGCAGTATTTT

v_call: TRBV27
d_call: TRBD2
clone_size: few
j_call: TRBJ2-3
cdr3_aa: CASSSGLAGVSDTQYF
cdr3_nt: TGTGCCAGCAGTTCGGGACTAGCGGGAGTGTCAGATACGCAGTATTTT

v_call: TRBV5-4
d_call: .
clone_size: few
j_call: TRBJ2-7
cdr3_aa: CASSLASDSYEQYF
cdr3_nt: TGTGCCAGCAGCTTGGCTAGCGACTCCTACGAGCAGTACTTC

v_call: TRBV18
d_call: .
clone_size: .
j_call: TRBJ2-2
cdr3_aa: CASSPLWGRGDTGELFF
cdr3_nt: TGTGCCAGCTCACCACTGTGGGGCCGCGGGGACACCGGGGAGCTGTTTTTT

v_call: TRBV28
d_call: .
clone_size: once
j_call: TRBJ2-1
cdr3_aa: CASTDGVDEQFF
cdr3_nt: TGTGCCAGCACGGACGGGGTAGATGAGCAGTTCTTC

v_call: TRBV28
d_call: .
clone_size: .
j_call: TRBJ2-3
cdr3_aa: CASSLFLAPDTQYF
cdr3_nt: TGTGCCAGCAGTTTGTTCCTAGCCCCAGATACGCAGTATTTT

v_call: TRBV5-1
d_call: .
clone_size: .
j_call: TRBJ1-1
cdr3_aa: CASSPTQGANTEAFF
cdr3_nt: TGCGCCAGCAGCCCTACACAGGGCGCGAACACTGAAGCTTTCTTT

v_call: TRBV11-2
d_call: .
clone_size: .
j_call: TRBJ1-5
cdr3_aa: CASSLGRGGPQHF
cdr3_nt: TGTGCCAGCAGCTTAGGCCGAGGCGGGCCCCAGCATTTT

v_call: TRBV29-1
d_call: .
clone_size: .
j_call: TRBJ2-7
cdr3_aa: CSVESGPTYEQYF
cdr3_nt: TGCAGCGTTGAATCAGGGCCCACCTACGAGCAGTACTTC

v_call: TRBV4-2
d_call: TRBD2
clone_size: once
j_call: TRBJ2-7
cdr3_aa: CASSPGTRDEQYF
cdr3_nt: TGTGCCAGCAGCCCGGGGACTAGGGACGAGCAGTACTTC

v_call: TRBV18
d_call: .
clone_size: .
j_call: TRBJ2-2
cdr3_aa: CASSPRTNTGELFF
cdr3_nt: TGTGCCAGCTCACCACGGACTAACACCGGGGAGCTGTTTTTT

v_call: TRBV7-9
d_call: .
clone_size: .
j_call: TRBJ2-2
cdr3_aa: CASSLWDTRTGELFF
cdr3_nt: TGTGCCAGCAGCTTATGGGACACGAGAACCGGGGAGCTGTTTTTT

v_call: TRBV27
d_call: TRBD1
clone_size: .
j_call: TRBJ2-5
cdr3_aa: CASRPPGQNVVNQETQYF
cdr3_nt: TGTGCCAGCAGACCTCCGGGACAGAACGTTGTTAACCAAGAGACCCAGTACTTC

v_call: TRBV7-6
d_call: .
clone_size: .
j_call: TRBJ1-2
cdr3_aa: CASSRFGQGISGYTF
cdr3_nt: .

v_call: TRBV23-1
d_call: TRBD2
clone_size: .
j_call: TRBJ2-7
cdr3_aa: CASSQSGETGTSGKKGSYEQYF
cdr3_nt: TGCGCCAGCAGTCAATCGGGGGAAACCGGGACTAGCGGGAAAAAGGGCTCCTACGAGCAGTACTTC

v_call: TRBV7-3
d_call: TRBD1
clone_size: .
j_call: TRBJ2-7
cdr3_aa: CASSSTGTGGREQYF
cdr3_nt: TGTGCCAGCAGTTCCACCGGGACAGGGGGACGCGAGCAGTACTTC

v_call: TRBV9
d_call: .
clone_size: .
j_call: TRBJ2-7
cdr3_aa: CASSPDYYSYEQYF
cdr3_nt: TGTGCCAGCAGCCCGGACTACTACTCCTACGAGCAGTACTTC

v_call: TRBV28
d_call: .
clone_size: .
j_call: TRBJ2-1
cdr3_aa: CASSLQRNEQFF
cdr3_nt: TGTGCCAGCAGTTTACAGCGGAATGAGCAGTTCTTC

v_call: TRBV11-2
d_call: .
clone_size: .
j_call: TRBJ2-7
cdr3_aa: CASSLANEQYF
cdr3_nt: TGTGCCAGCAGCTTAGCTAACGAGCAGTACTTC

v_call: TRBV19
d_call: TRBD2
clone_size: .
j_call: TRBJ2-7
cdr3_aa: CASSYSGTSGYEQYF
cdr3_nt: TGTGCCAGTAGTTATTCCGGGACTAGCGGTTACGAGCAGTACTTC

v_call: TRBV7-9
d_call: TRBD2
clone_size: .
j_call: TRBJ2-1
cdr3_aa: CASSFGLAGLNEQFF
cdr3_nt: TGTGCCAGCAGCTTTGGCCTAGCGGGACTCAATGAGCAGTTCTTC

v_call: TRBV6-5
d_call: .
clone_size: .
j_call: TRBJ2-5
cdr3_aa: CASSYPRGRGGETQYF
cdr3_nt: TGTGCCAGCAGTTACCCGCGTGGGAGGGGGGGAGAGACCCAGTACTTC

v_call: TRBV27
d_call: .
clone_size: .
j_call: TRBJ1-2
cdr3_aa: CASSPIGASYGYTF
cdr3_nt: TGTGCCAGCAGTCCAATAGGGGCAAGCTATGGCTACACCTTC

v_call: TRBV28
d_call: .
clone_size: few
j_call: TRBJ2-7
cdr3_aa: CASSLSRMHEQYF
cdr3_nt: TGTGCCAGCAGTTTGAGTAGAATGCACGAGCAGTACTTC

v_call: TRBV7-3
d_call: .
clone_size: .
j_call: TRBJ2-1
cdr3_aa: CASSLVGPRRSSYNEQFF
cdr3_nt: TGTGCCAGCAGCTTAGTGGGTCCGAGGCGGAGCTCCTACAATGAGCAGTTCTTC

v_call: TRBV7-9
d_call: TRBD1
clone_size: .
j_call: TRBJ1-1
cdr3_aa: CSSSLVPDRVATEAFF
cdr3_nt: TGTTCCAGCAGCTTAGTTCCGGACAGGGTGGCCACTGAAGCTTTCTTT